The TCR beta chain under discussion was sequenced for a study of STAT5B mutations in CD4+ large granular lymphocyte leukemia. Findings of the study overall: Without putative leukemic clones, patient CD4-sorted repertoires remained more clonal than healthy CD4+ repertoires.

A note on this clone: Antigen: not known.

This CDR3 is 14 amino acids long. Trimming removed 4 bases from V and 5 bases from J; junction bases left unmatched: 7. Germline V gives CDR1 SGHVS, CDR2 FQNEAQ. This was a survey-level run. The table came from immunoSEQ multiplex PCR; TCRdb's copy has only in-frame clones and leaves some out. The sample shows 40,000 to 45,000 clones, roughly 79% of them seen only once. Source material: CD4+ T cells from blood buffy coats. The receptor comes from a human donor in good health. The V call is TRBV7-8, the J call TRBJ2-7; TRBD1 agrees at 8 bases. The CDR3 region has the DNA TGTGCCAGCAGCTCGACAGGGGTTAAGGACGAGCAGTACTTC. Amino acid sequence: CASSSTGVKDEQYF.